A selection of T cell receptor beta chains follows, all from one sample in a study of cytomegalovirus exposure and HLA in healthy donors. Only in-frame clones appear in the TCRdb table, and some are missing; sequencing was by immunoSEQ multiplex PCR. Of about 130,000 clones listed, less than 75% are singletons. Sequencing used PBMCs. These receptors were collected from a woman aged 40 to 49 in good health and CMV-seropositive. Each CDR3 is given with its conserved first and last residue. The D gene is left open where the match is weak. Some rows mark clone size as missing; the rest say once, few, many or name a class of expanded clone.

d_gene	abundance	v_gene	j_gene	CDR3nt	CDR3aa
-	-	TRBV18	TRBJ2-1	TGTGCCAGCTCAGAGGGTTCGGTTACCAATGAGCAGTTCTTC	CASSEGSVTNEQFF
TRBD1	few	TRBV6-1	TRBJ1-3	TGTGCCAGCCGGACAGGGGAAGGAAACACCATATATTTT	CASRTGEGNTIYF
TRBD2	-	TRBV6-1	TRBJ2-1	TGTGCCAGCATGTCGCGGGGGGGCCGAAGGCAGTTCTTC	CASMSRGGRRQFF
-	-	TRBV6-5	TRBJ2-3	TGTGCCAGCAGTAGACCCCTCGGGACGCAGTATTTT	CASSRPLGTQYF
-	-	TRBV4-2	TRBJ2-1	TGTGCCAGCAGCCAAGCCCCAGGGGCTATTCATGAGCAGTTCTTC	CASSQAPGAIHEQFF
-	few	TRBV9	TRBJ2-3	TGTGCCAGCAGCGTACGGACTGGGAAAGGCTCCACAGATACGCAGTATTTT	CASSVRTGKGSTDTQYF
-	few	TRBV19	TRBJ2-7	TGTGCCAGTAGTATCGGGGGTCTACCAAAAGCCTACGAGCAGTACTTC	CASSIGGLPKAYEQYF
TRBD2	few	TRBV7-2	TRBJ2-3	TGTGCCAGCAGCCCGGGACTAGCGGGGGGTTCAGATACGCAGTATTTT	CASSPGLAGGSDTQYF
TRBD1	once	TRBV29-1	TRBJ2-4	TGCAGCGTTGAAGATTGGGACAGGGCGAACATTCAGTACTTC	CSVEDWDRANIQYF
-	few	TRBV7-3	TRBJ2-3	TGTGCCAGCAGCTTAATGGCAGCTCAGGGAGATACGCAGTATTTT	CASSLMAAQGDTQYF
TRBD1	-	TRBV30	TRBJ2-2	TGTGCCTGGAGCCTACAGGGGGCCGGGGAGCTGTTTTTT	CAWSLQGAGELFF
-	-	TRBV27	TRBJ2-5	TGTGCCAGCAGTTCCCCGCGGGGGCAGGGCCAGTACTTC	CASSSPRGQGQYF
-	-	TRBV7-3	TRBJ2-1	TGTGCCAGCAGCCCGGGGGGCGGTTTCAATGAGCAGTTCTTC	CASSPGGGFNEQFF
TRBD1	-	TRBV9	TRBJ2-3	TGTGCCAGCAGCCCCCAAGGGACAGGGACAGATACGCAGTATTTT	CASSPQGTGTDTQYF
-	-	TRBV10-3	TRBJ2-5	TGTGCCATCAGCGAAGACAGGTTCGGGCAGTACTTC	CAISEDRFGQYF
TRBD2	-	TRBV6-6	TRBJ2-1	TGTGCCAGCAGTTACTCGACTAGCTCGTCGGGGAATGAGCAGTTCTTC	CASSYSTSSSGNEQFF
TRBD2	-	TRBV11-2	TRBJ2-1	TGTGCCAGCAGCAAAATGGGGGGAGGGTTGTACAATGAGCAGTTCTTC	CASSKMGGGLYNEQFF
TRBD1	-	TRBV6-1	TRBJ1-4	TGTGCCAGCAGTGCGGACAGGGGGCGGGATGAAAAACTGTTTTTT	CASSADRGRDEKLFF
TRBD1	once	TRBV14	TRBJ2-7	TGTGCCAGCAGCCAATTCCGGGGACAGGACTACGAGCAGTACTTC	CASSQFRGQDYEQYF
TRBD2	few	TRBV18	TRBJ2-3	TGTGCCAGCTCACCACCGGGACTAGCGGCTCCCCACACAGATACGCAGTATTTT	CASSPPGLAAPHTDTQYF
-	-	TRBV9	TRBJ1-5	TGTGCCAGCAGCGTAGGGACAGACAACAATCAGCCCCAGCATTTT	CASSVGTDNNQPQHF
-	-	TRBV5-1	TRBJ2-7	TGCGCCAGCAGCTTGGAATACAGGAAGGACGAGCAGTACTTC	CASSLEYRKDEQYF
TRBD1	-	TRBV5-1	TRBJ1-2	TGCGCCAGCAGCCTTGAGGGGACAGGGGTTGGCTACACCTTC	CASSLEGTGVGYTF
TRBD1	once	TRBV18	TRBJ1-5	TGTGCCAGCTCAGCGAACAGGGGAGACAATCAGCCCCAGCATTTT	CASSANRGDNQPQHF
TRBD1	-	TRBV19	TRBJ1-5	TGTGCCAGTAGTGCAGGGGACAGAGGAGGCAATCAGCCCCAGCATTTT	CASSAGDRGGNQPQHF
-	-	TRBV5-1	TRBJ2-5	TGCGCCAGCAGCTGGATGGGGGGTCAAGAGACCCAGTACTTC	CASSWMGGQETQYF